The 17 T cell receptor beta chains below were found in one sample sequenced in a study of CD8+ T cells in alopecia areata. Following RNA extraction, reverse transcription yielded cDNA that acted as the sequencing template. TCRdb keeps only in-frame clones here, not all; method: immunoSEQ multiplex PCR. The data show about 110,000 clones, approximately 59% seen once. The material sequenced was CD8+ T cells sorted from blood. These receptors all stem from a human donor in good health.

J is TRBJ2-7 and V is TRBV15; D unresolved. Germline assignment: CDR1 LNHNV and CDR2 YYDKDF (reference sequence). Trimming left V 1 base short and J 7 bases short, with 5 bases between. The CDR3 is 11 residues long. The CDR3: CATSRGSEQYF. In DNA form, the CDR3 reads TGTGCCACCAGCAGAGGTTCAGAGCAGTACTTC.

V and J are TRBV29-1 and TRBJ2-1; D is ambiguous. Looked up from germline, CDR1 is SQVTM and CDR2 is ANQGSEA. This CDR3 spans 17 amino acids. Trimming left V 6 bases short and J 8 bases short, with 29 bases between. CDR3 DNA sequence: TGCAGCGTCGAACCGCATGAGTCGGACGGTTTTATCTATGAGCAGTTCTTC. As protein: CSVEPHESDGFIYEQFF.

The chain has TRBV7-9 and TRBJ2-7; no clear D gene. Germline-derived CDR1 and CDR2 are SEHNR and FQNEAQ (reference sequence). The CDR3 runs to 13 residues. With 0 bases removed from V and 3 bases from J, the gap between germline ends came to 6 bases. The CDR3 reads CASSLALDYEQYF. CDR3 nucleotide sequence: TGTGCCAGCAGCTTAGCCTTGGACTACGAGCAGTACTTC.

To note about this clone: Other DNA sequences in this specimen translate into the identical CDR3. This chain links TRBV9 with TRBJ2-3; D is unresolved. V was clipped by 2 bases and J by 0 bases, with 7 bases between them. This CDR3 has 14 amino acids. Per the germline V gene, CDR1 is SGDLS and CDR2 is YYNGEE. The CDR3 DNA reads as TGTGCCAGCAGCGTTGAAGGCAGCACAGATACGCAGTATTTT. Amino acid sequence: CASSVEGSTDTQYF.

The rearrangement uses TRBV28 and TRBJ2-1, with TRBD2 identical over 9 bases. This CDR3 spans 14 amino acids. CDR1 and CDR2 from the germline V gene are MDHEN and SYDVKM. Unmatched junction bases numbered 7, after V lost 8 bases and J lost 5 bases. This chain's CDR3 is CASGERGANNEQFF. The CDR3 DNA sequence: TGTGCCAGCGGGGAGCGGGGGGCAAACAATGAGCAGTTCTTC.

Written as DNA, the CDR3 is TGCGCCAGCAGCATGGGACAGGGGACAACAGATACGCAGTATTTT. Protein: CASSMGQGTTDTQYF. The chain recombines TRBV5-1 with TRBJ2-3, with 10 bases lining up with TRBD1. CDR3 length: 15 amino acids. Per germline, CDR1 SGHRS and CDR2 YFSETQ. The junction had 5 bases not matched to a gene; V was cut back by 4 bases and J by 3 bases.

This rearrangement joins TRBV7-9 to TRBJ1-6; D possibly corresponds to TRBD1 (6 bases). The CDR3 contains 15 residues. V was clipped by 4 bases and J by 10 bases, with 17 bases between them. Germline assignment: CDR1 SEHNR and CDR2 FQNEAQ (reference sequence). The CDR3 nucleotides are TGTGCCAGCAGCTCAACCCTTGAGGGGGGATCACCCCTCCACTTT. Translating gives CASSSTLEGGSPLHF.

This clone was seen a few times. This sequence joins TRBV7-2 and TRBJ2-5, with D perhaps matching TRBD1 (6 bases). The DNA matches TRBJ2-7 better at its end, which makes the J call doubtful. Germline V gene data show CDR1 as SGHTA and CDR2 as FQGNSA. The CDR3 totals 16 residues. In DNA form, the CDR3 reads TGTGCCAGCAGCCAAGTCACGCAGGGGCCGGCCTACGAGCAGTACTTC. Translation gives CASSQVTQGPAYEQYF.

The rearrangement joins TRBV28 to TRBJ2-5; TRBD1 matches 10 bases. V dropped 5 bases and J dropped 6; count of bases not matched to a gene: 6. The CDR3 covers 14 residues. Germline V CDR1 and CDR2: MDHEN, SYDVKM. CDR3 amino acids: CASSARTGGKTQYF. CDR3 nucleotides: TGTGCCAGCAGTGCGCGGACAGGGGGAAAGACCCAGTACTTC.

The gene calls are TRBV7-9 and TRBJ2-5; possibly TRBD2 for D (5 bases). The J call is in doubt because the DNA end fits TRBJ2-7 better. The CDR3 covers 14 residues. Germline V lookup: CDR1 SEHNR, CDR2 FQNEAQ (reference sequence). DNA of the CDR3: TGTGCCAGCAGCTTGGCGGGTTCGGCCTACGAGCAGTACTTC. Protein product: CASSLAGSAYEQYF.

A few counts support this clone. V gene TRBV2 combines with J gene TRBJ1-1, with D uncertain. Trimming shortened V by 6 bases and J by 0 bases, and 17 bases separated the two germline ends. Germline CDR1 reads SNHLY; CDR2 reads FYNNEI. This CDR3 contains 16 residues. Here the CDR3 reads CASSYMGGSMNTEAFF. The CDR3 DNA is TGTGCCAGCAGCTACATGGGTGGTAGTATGAACACTGAAGCTTTCTTT.

This clone was seen more than once but under ten times. This chain uses TRBV29-1 with TRBJ2-1, with 14 bases aligning to TRBD2. V was clipped by 1 base and J by 3 bases; unmatched bases: 5. This CDR3 is built from 17 residues. Germline lookup yields CDR1 SQVTM and CDR2 ANQGSEA. The CDR3 sequence is CSVEAPGTSGGYNEQFF. The DNA for the CDR3 is TGCAGCGTTGAAGCGCCCGGGACTAGCGGGGGCTACAATGAGCAGTTCTTC.

The chain is built from TRBV6-5 and TRBJ1-6; D unresolved. The CDR3 consists of 14 residues. With 6 bases removed from V and 4 bases from J, the gap between germline ends came to 10 bases. Per the germline V gene, CDR1 is MNHEY and CDR2 is SVGAGI. CDR3 bases: TGTGCCAGCAGCCAAGCCGTGTATAATTCACCCCTCCACTTT. The encoded protein is CASSQAVYNSPLHF.

The chain links TRBV6-5 to TRBJ2-3, with D possibly matching TRBD1 (5 bases). The CDR3 runs 14 residues. V lost 5 bases and J lost 6, with 15 bases in between. Germline V CDR1 and CDR2: MNHEY, SVGAGI. The CDR3 region has the DNA TGTGCCAGCAGTCCATCCGGACCAGGGGATACGCAGTATTTT. This encodes CASSPSGPGDTQYF.

The V and J genes are TRBV30 and TRBJ1-4, with TRBD1 as a possible D gene (6 bases). Trimming pared 5 bases from V and 8 bases from J, leaving 12 bases between. This CDR3 is 12 amino acids long. CDR1 GTSNPN and CDR2 SVGIG come from the germline V gene (reference sequence). The CDR3 DNA is TGTGCCTGGTCCCCAGGGGTGGAAAAACTGTTTTTT. Protein: CAWSPGVEKLFF.

J is TRBJ2-3 and V is TRBV13; no clear D gene. The ends were cut back, 4 bases at V and 7 bases at J, with 9 bases in the middle. The CDR3 consists of 12 residues. From germline, CDR1 is PRHDT and CDR2 FYEKMQ (reference sequence). CDR3 bases: TGTGCCAGCAGCTCGAGTGGTTATACGCAGTATTTT. It codes for CASSSSGYTQYF.

The V gene is TRBV19, the J gene TRBJ1-6, with D perhaps TRBD1 (6 bases). Germline V gives CDR1 LNHDA, CDR2 SQIVND (reference sequence). This CDR3 spans 17 amino acids. Trimming removed 3 bases from V and 4 bases from J, with 16 bases in between. The CDR3 is CASSITGRGQYNSPLHF. The CDR3 nucleotides are TGTGCCAGTAGTATTACCGGACGGGGACAATATAATTCACCCCTCCACTTT.